This section outlines one TCR beta chain sequence together with its context. The antigen remains undetermined. TCRdb analysed the reads with MiXCR anew, one entry per CDR3 protein. The table shows about 920,000 distinct CDR3 sequences, with roughly 31% occurring only once. The source of the sample is a study of T cell repertoires in cytomegalovirus infection. Study-level information: Newly reported HLA-C-restricted and thoroughly characterized HLA-B-restricted CMV epitopes were employed.

Per germline, CDR1 MNHEY and CDR2 SMNVEV (reference sequence). V was cut by 4 bases and J by 7 bases, with 23 bases left in between. This CDR3 has 17 amino acids. This sequence joins TRBV27 and TRBJ2-1; D might be TRBD2 (6 bases). This clonotype originated in a human donor in good health (CMV status not recorded). Some clones in this sample may be carry-over from other donors' samples. Source: cultured CD8+ T cells from PBMCs, taken from culture after CMV antigen stimulation. The CDR3 DNA follows: TGTGCCAGCAGTTCGCCTTGGAAAAGCGGGCCAGGAAATGAGCAGTTCTTC. This gives the protein CASSSPWKSGPGNEQFF.